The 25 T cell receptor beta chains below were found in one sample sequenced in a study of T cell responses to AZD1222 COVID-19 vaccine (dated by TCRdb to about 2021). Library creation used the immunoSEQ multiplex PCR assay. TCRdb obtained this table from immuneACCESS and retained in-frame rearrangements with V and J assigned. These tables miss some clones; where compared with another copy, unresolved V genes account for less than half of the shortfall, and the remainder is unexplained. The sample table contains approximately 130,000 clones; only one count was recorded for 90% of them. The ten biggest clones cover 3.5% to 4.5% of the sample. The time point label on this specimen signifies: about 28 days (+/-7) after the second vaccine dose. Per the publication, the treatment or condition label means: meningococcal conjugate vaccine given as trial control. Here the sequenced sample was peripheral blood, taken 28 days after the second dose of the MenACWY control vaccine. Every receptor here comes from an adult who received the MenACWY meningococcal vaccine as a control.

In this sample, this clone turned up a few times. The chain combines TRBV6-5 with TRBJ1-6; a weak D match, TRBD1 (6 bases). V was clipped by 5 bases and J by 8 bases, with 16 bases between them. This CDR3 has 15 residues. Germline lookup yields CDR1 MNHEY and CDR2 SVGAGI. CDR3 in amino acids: CASSPQGGGHSPLHF. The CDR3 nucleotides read TGTGCCAGCAGTCCCCAGGGAGGGGGTCATTCACCCCTCCACTTT.

CDR3 DNA sequence: TGTGCCAGCAGCTTGGTCAGGGACAATGAGCAGTTCTTC. Translating it yields CASSLVRDNEQFF. This chain connects TRBV5-4 to TRBJ2-1, with D tentatively TRBD1 (5 bases). The CDR3 totals 13 residues. The V gene lost 0 bases and the J gene lost 5 bases, with 6 bases spanning the gap. Germline V gene sequence: CDR1 SGHNT, CDR2 YYREEE (reference sequence). The full variable domain, its missing parts supplied by reference TRBV5-4 and TRBJ2-1, is ETGVTQSPTHLIKTRGQQVTLRCSSQSGHNTVSWYQQALGQGPQFIFQYYREEENGRGNFPPRFSGLQFPNYSSELNVNALELDDSALYLCASSLVRDNEQFFGPGTRLTVL.

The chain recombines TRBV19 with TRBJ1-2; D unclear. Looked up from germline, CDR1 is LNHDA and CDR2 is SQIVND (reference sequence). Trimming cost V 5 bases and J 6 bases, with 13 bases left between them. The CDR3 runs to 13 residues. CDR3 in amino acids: CASSAPGVDGYTF. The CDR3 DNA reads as TGTGCCAGTAGTGCACCGGGAGTGGATGGCTACACCTTC.

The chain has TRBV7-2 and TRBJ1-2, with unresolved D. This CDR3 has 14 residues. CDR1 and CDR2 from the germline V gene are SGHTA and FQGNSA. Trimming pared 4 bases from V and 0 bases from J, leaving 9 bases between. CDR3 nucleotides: TGTGCCAGCAGCTCAGGACGGGCTAACTATGGCTACACCTTC. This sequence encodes CASSSGRANYGYTF.

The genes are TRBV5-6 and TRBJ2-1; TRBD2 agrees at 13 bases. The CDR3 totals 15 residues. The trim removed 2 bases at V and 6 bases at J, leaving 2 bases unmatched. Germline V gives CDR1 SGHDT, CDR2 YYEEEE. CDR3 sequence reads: CASSFWTSGGNEQFF. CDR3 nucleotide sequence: TGTGCCAGCAGCTTTTGGACTAGCGGGGGCAATGAGCAGTTCTTC.

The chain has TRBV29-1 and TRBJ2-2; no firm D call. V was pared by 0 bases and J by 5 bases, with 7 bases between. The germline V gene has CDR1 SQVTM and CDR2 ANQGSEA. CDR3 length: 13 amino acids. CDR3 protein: CSVEDRLTGELFF. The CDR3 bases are TGCAGCGTTGAAGATCGCCTTACCGGGGAGCTGTTTTTT.

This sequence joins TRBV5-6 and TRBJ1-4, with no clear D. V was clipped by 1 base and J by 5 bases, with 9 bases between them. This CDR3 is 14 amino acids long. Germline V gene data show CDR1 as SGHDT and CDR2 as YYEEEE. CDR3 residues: CASSLLPSNEKLFF. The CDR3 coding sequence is TGTGCCAGCAGCTTGCTGCCGTCAAATGAAAAACTGTTTTTT.

The CDR3, as DNA: TGTGCCAGCAGTTATCCGGACAGGGTTAATGGCTACACCTTC. Translation gives CASSYPDRVNGYTF. J is TRBJ1-2 and V is TRBV6-1, with 8 bases aligning to TRBD1. The germline CDR1 and CDR2 sequences are MNHNS and SASEGT. The CDR3 runs 14 residues. Trimming removed 5 bases from V and 6 bases from J; junction bases left unmatched: 8.

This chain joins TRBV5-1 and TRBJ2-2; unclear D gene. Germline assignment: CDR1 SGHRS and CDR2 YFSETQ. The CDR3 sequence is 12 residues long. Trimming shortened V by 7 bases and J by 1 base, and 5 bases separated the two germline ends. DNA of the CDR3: TGCGCCAGCGGCAGGAACACCGGGGAGCTGTTTTTT. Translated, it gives CASGRNTGELFF.

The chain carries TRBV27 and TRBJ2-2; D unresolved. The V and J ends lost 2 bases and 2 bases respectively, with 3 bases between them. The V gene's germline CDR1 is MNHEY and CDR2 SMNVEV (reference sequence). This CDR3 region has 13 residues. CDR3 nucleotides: TGTGCCAGCAGTTTACTAAACACCGGGGAGCTGTTTTTT. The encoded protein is CASSLLNTGELFF.

The CDR3 coding sequence is TGTGCCAGCAGCTTAAAGCCCGCGGGAGGTCACGAGCAGTACTTC. Translating gives CASSLKPAGGHEQYF. The chain is built from TRBV7-6 and TRBJ2-7; 8 bases are shared with TRBD2. V was clipped by 2 bases and J by 5 bases; unmatched bases: 8. The CDR3 is made up of 15 amino acids. Germline assignment: CDR1 SGHVS and CDR2 FNYEAQ.

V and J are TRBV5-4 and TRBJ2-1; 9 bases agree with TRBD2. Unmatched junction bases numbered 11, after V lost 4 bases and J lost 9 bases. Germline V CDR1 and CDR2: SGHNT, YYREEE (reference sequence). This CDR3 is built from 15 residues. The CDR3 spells CASSRSGSHSREQFF. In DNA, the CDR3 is TGTGCCAGCAGCCGTAGCGGGAGTCATTCGCGTGAGCAGTTCTTC. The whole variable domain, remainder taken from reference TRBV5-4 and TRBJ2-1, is ETGVTQSPTHLIKTRGQQVTLRCSSQSGHNTVSWYQQALGQGPQFIFQYYREEENGRGNFPPRFSGLQFPNYSSELNVNALELDDSALYLCASSRSGSHSREQFFGPGTRLTVL.

The chain's CDR3 is CASSYLTGANEQFF. CDR3 in DNA: TGTGCCAGCAGTTACCTCACAGGGGCCAATGAGCAGTTCTTC. This chain links TRBV6-2 or TRBV6-3 with TRBJ2-1; 7 bases are shared with TRBD1. The J segment lost 6 bases and the V segment lost 2 bases, leaving 4 bases of the junction unmatched. Germline CDR1 and CDR2: MNHEY and SVGEGT. CDR3 length equals 14 residues.

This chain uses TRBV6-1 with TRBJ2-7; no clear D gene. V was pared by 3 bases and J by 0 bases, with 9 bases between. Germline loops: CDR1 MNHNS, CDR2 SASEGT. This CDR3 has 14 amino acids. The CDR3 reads CASSEGGYSYEQYV. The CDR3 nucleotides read TGTGCCAGCAGTGAGGGCGGTTACTCCTACGAGCAGTACGTC.

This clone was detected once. Here the CDR3 DNA reads TGCGCCAGCAGTGAGGAAGGAACAGGAGCCTACGAGCAGTACGTC. Translating it yields CASSEEGTGAYEQYV. This rearrangement joins TRBV10-1 to TRBJ2-7, with a tentative D call TRBD1 (5 bases). Trimming shortened V by 2 bases and J by 2 bases, and 13 bases separated the two germline ends. Germline V gives CDR1 WNHNN, CDR2 SYGVQD (reference sequence). CDR3 length: 15 amino acids.

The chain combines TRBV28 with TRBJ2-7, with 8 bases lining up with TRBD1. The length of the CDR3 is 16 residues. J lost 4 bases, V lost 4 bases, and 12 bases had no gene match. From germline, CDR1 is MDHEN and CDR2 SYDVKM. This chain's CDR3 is CASSWNWDRIGYEQYF. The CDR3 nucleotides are TGTGCCAGCAGTTGGAATTGGGACAGGATAGGGTACGAGCAGTACTTC.

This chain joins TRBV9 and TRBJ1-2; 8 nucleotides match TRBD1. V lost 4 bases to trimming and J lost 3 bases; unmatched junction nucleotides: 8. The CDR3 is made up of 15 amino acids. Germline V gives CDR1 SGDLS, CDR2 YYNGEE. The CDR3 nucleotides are TGTGCCAGCAGCCCAGGGGGCAGGGGTGACTATGGCTACACCTTC. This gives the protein CASSPGGRGDYGYTF.

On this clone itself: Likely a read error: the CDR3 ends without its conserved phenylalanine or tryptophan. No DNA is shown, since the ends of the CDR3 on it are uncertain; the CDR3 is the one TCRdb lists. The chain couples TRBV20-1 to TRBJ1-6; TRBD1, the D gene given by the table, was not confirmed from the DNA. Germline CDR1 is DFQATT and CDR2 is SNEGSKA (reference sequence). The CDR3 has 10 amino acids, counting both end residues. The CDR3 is CSAEDRGNAG.

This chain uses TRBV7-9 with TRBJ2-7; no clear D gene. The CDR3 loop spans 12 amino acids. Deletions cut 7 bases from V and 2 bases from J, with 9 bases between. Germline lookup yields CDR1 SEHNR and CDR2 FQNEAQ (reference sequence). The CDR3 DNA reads TGTGCCAGCACCCAGCGCCCCTACGAGCAGTACTTC. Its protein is CASTQRPYEQYF.

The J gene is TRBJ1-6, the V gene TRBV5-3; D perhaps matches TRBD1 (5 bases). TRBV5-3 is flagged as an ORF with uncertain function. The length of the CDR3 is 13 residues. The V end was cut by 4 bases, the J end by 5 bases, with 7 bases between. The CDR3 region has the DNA TGTGCCAGAAGCCGGGACCATAATTCACCCCTCCACTTT. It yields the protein CARSRDHNSPLHF.

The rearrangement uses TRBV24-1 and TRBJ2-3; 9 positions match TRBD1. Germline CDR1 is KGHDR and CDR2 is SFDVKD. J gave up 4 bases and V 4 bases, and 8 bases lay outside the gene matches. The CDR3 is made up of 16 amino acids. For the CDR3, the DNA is TGTGCCACCAGTGAACTGACAGGGGGTAGCTCAGATACGCAGTATTTT. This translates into CATSELTGGSSDTQYF.

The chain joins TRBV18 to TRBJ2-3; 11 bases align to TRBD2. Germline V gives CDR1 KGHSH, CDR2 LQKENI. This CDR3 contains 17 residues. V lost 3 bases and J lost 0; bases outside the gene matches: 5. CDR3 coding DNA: TGTGCCAGCTCACCGGTAGCGGGAGGGTGGAGCACAGATACGCAGTATTTT. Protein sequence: CASSPVAGGWSTDTQYF.

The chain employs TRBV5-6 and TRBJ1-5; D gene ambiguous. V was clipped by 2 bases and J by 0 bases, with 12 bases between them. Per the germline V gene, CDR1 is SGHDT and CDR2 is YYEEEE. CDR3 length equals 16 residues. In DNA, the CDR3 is TGTGCCAGCAGCTTATCCTGGGGAACTAGCAATCAGCCCCAGCATTTT. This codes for CASSLSWGTSNQPQHF.

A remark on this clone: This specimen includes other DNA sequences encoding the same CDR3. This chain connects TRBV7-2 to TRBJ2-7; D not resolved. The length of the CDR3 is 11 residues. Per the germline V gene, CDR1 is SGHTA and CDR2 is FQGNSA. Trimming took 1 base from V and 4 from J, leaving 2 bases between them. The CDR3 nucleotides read TGTGCCAGCAGCTTAGTTTACGAGCAGTACTTC. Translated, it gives CASSLVYEQYF.

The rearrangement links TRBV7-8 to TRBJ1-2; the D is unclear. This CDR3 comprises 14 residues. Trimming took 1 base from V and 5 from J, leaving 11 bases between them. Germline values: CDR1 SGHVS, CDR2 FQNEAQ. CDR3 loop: CASSLGTARYGYTF. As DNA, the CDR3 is TGTGCCAGCAGCTTAGGGACGGCCAGATATGGCTACACCTTC.